The source of this T cell receptor beta chain is a study of shared clonotypes between healthy human individuals. Study background: The donor group consisted of two women and three men, aged 18 to 49. Whole-study findings and limits: Generation probabilities of non-shared clonotypes were lower (relative to those shared by all four donors). Sampling included only blood; tissue repertoires likely differ.

After removal of 2 bases from V and 7 bases from J, the junction contained 5 bases not matched to a gene. The CDR3 has 14 amino acids. The germline CDR1 and CDR2 sequences are SNHLY and FYNNEI. Those who donated were healthy HIV-negative adults, with no recent acute infections or vaccinations reported. This clone was counted a single time. The antigen remains unidentified. TCRdb's table, derived via immunoSEQ multiplex PCR, lists solely in-frame clones and lacks some. This sample has 600,000 to 750,000 clones; less than 95% occur once, and the top ten carry about a third. The sequence derives from a young man in good health. Some clones in this sample may be carry-over from other donors' samples. The sequenced material came from memory CD8+ T cells from PBMCs. Subset in this sample: CD45RO+ cells pooled with CCR7-negative TemRA cells. This chain connects TRBV2 to TRBJ2-1, with TRBD2 matching 7 bases. CDR3: CASSERDYWNEQFF. CDR3 DNA sequence: TGTGCCAGCAGTGAACGGGACTATTGGAATGAGCAGTTCTTC.